A single sample gave rise to the 24 T cell receptor beta chains below, sequenced in a study of blood T cell repertoires in COVID-19. The data were produced by immunoSEQ multiplex PCR, yet TCRdb's version contains in-frame clones alone and is incomplete. Here the sample spans more than 70,000 clones, 90% to 95% being singletons. Sequencing used peripheral blood. These receptors were taken from a woman between 50 and 59 years old in a cohort sampled during active COVID-19.

This clone was counted once. This sequence joins TRBV29-1 and TRBJ2-1; D perhaps matches TRBD2 (5 bases). Trimming left V 5 bases short and J 9 bases short, with 14 bases between. Looked up from germline, CDR1 is SQVTM and CDR2 is ANQGSEA. The CDR3 sequence is 12 residues long. As DNA, the CDR3 is TGCAGCGTTTGGCGGGCCGCTACTGAGCAGTTCTTC. Translation gives CSVWRAATEQFF.

Points on this clone: The sample has other DNA sequences that encode this CDR3 too. This rearrangement joins TRBV20-1 to TRBJ1-1; no clear D gene. This CDR3 has 10 amino acids. Deletions cut 3 bases from V and 7 bases from J, with 6 bases between. The germline V gene has CDR1 DFQATT and CDR2 SNEGSKA (reference sequence). The CDR3 nucleotides are TGCAGTGCTAGTGACGGTGAAGCTTTCTTT. Residues: CSASDGEAFF.

The rearrangement joins TRBV6-6 to TRBJ1-2; perhaps TRBD1 as D (6 bases). Germline CDR1 MNHNY, CDR2 SVGAGI (reference sequence). V was cut by 6 bases and J by 4 bases, with 18 bases left in between. The CDR3 is 15 residues long. The CDR3 here is CASRQDPRGPYGYTF. In DNA form, the CDR3 reads TGTGCCAGCAGGCAAGACCCCAGGGGCCCCTATGGCTACACCTTC.

The V call is TRBV19, the J call TRBJ1-2; 8 bases fit TRBD1. This CDR3 region has 13 residues. V dropped 6 bases and J dropped 2; count of bases not matched to a gene: 2. Germline lookup yields CDR1 LNHDA and CDR2 SQIVND (reference sequence). The CDR3 protein is CASRGQANYGYTF. CDR3 DNA sequence: TGTGCCAGTAGGGGACAGGCGAACTATGGCTACACCTTC. The whole variable domain, filled in from reference TRBV19 and TRBJ1-2, reads DGGITQSPKYLFRKEGQNVTLSCEQNLNHDAMYWYRQDPGQGLRLIYYSQIVNDFQKGDIAEGYSVSREKKESFPLTVTSAQKNPTAFYLCASRGQANYGYTFGSGTRLTVV.

The V and J genes are TRBV5-1 and TRBJ2-1, with 7 bases aligning to TRBD2. The CDR3 has 16 residues. Looked up from germline, CDR1 is SGHRS and CDR2 is YFSETQ. V lost 2 bases, J lost 6 bases, and 11 bases stayed unmatched. CDR3 region: CASSFSPPTGGNEQFF. DNA of the CDR3: TGCGCCAGCAGCTTCTCACCACCGACGGGGGGCAATGAGCAGTTCTTC. The whole variable domain, filled in from reference TRBV5-1 and TRBJ2-1, reads KAGVTQTPRYLIKTRGQQVTLSCSPISGHRSVSWYQQTPGQGLQFLFEYFSETQRNKGNFPGRFSGRQFSNSRSEMNVSTLELGDSALYLCASSFSPPTGGNEQFFGPGTRLTVL.

This chain uses TRBV6-2 or TRBV6-3 with TRBJ2-3; 9 positions match TRBD2. The V gene's germline CDR1 is MNHEY and CDR2 SVGEGT. The CDR3 spans 15 residues. With V trimmed by 4 bases and J by 5 bases, 7 bases remained unmatched. CDR3 bases: TGTGCCAGCAGTTCCCCGAGCGGGAGGTTAGATACGCAGTATTTT. Encoded protein: CASSSPSGRLDTQYF.

V and J are TRBV19 and TRBJ2-7, with TRBD1 matching 8 bases. Germline V gene data show CDR1 as LNHDA and CDR2 as SQIVND (reference sequence). The CDR3 spans 14 residues. V shed 7 bases and J 0 bases; nucleotides not matched to a gene: 5. CDR3 sequence reads: CASTQDRDSYEQYF. The CDR3 DNA reads as TGTGCCAGTACCCAGGACAGGGACTCCTACGAGCAGTACTTC.

The genes are TRBV9 and TRBJ1-5, with 7 bases aligning to TRBD1. The germline V gene has CDR1 SGDLS and CDR2 YYNGEE. V was clipped by 3 bases and J by 3 bases; unmatched bases: 6. CDR3 length equals 15 residues. CDR3 amino acids: CASSGEGQLNQPQHF. The CDR3 DNA sequence: TGTGCCAGCAGCGGCGAGGGACAGCTCAATCAGCCCCAGCATTTT.

The V gene is TRBV19, the J gene TRBJ1-2, with 7 bases aligning to TRBD1. Trimming removed 5 bases from V and 2 bases from J; junction bases left unmatched: 11. CDR1 and CDR2 from the germline V gene are LNHDA and SQIVND (reference sequence). There are 16 residues in the CDR3. CDR3 in amino acids: CASSRGGTVRNYGYTF. CDR3 bases: TGTGCCAGTAGTCGGGGCGGGACAGTTCGGAACTATGGCTACACCTTC.

This clone appeared a single time. The chain employs TRBV5-1 and TRBJ2-1, with 13 bases fitting TRBD2. J lost 7 bases, V lost 2 bases, and 3 bases had no gene match. This CDR3 contains 15 residues. CDR1 is SGHRS, CDR2 YFSETQ, per germline. CDR3 sequence reads: CASSLLAGGGNEQFF. CDR3 DNA: TGCGCCAGCAGCTTACTAGCGGGAGGGGGTAATGAGCAGTTCTTC.

The chain has TRBV4-2 and TRBJ2-1; 7 nucleotides agree with TRBD1. The ends lost 3 bases at V and 4 bases at J; junction bases unmatched: 6. The CDR3 runs 15 residues. The germline V gene encodes CDR1 LGHNA and CDR2 YNFKEQ. CDR3 bases: TGTGCCAGCAGCCAGGCACTGGGACAGTACAATGAGCAGTTCTTC. Protein product: CASSQALGQYNEQFF.

This clone was observed a few times. This sequence joins TRBV19 and TRBJ1-5; maybe TRBD1 (6 bases). The germline V gene encodes CDR1 LNHDA and CDR2 SQIVND (reference sequence). Trimming pared 6 bases from V and 6 bases from J, leaving 12 bases between. This CDR3 region has 13 residues. CDR3 in amino acids: CASRTDRLQPQHF. The CDR3 region has the DNA TGTGCCAGTAGAACGGACAGACTTCAGCCCCAGCATTTT.

The gene calls are TRBV5-1 and TRBJ2-3; the D gene is possibly TRBD2 (6 bases). Trimming took 3 bases from V and 1 from J, leaving 15 bases between them. This CDR3 has 16 residues. Germline V gene sequence: CDR1 SGHRS, CDR2 YFSETQ. CDR3 DNA sequence: TGCGCCAGCAGCTACCCCACGCGGGGCCGCACAGATACGCAGTATTTT. As protein: CASSYPTRGRTDTQYF.

V usage is TRBV15 and J usage is TRBJ1-6, with D tentatively TRBD1 (5 bases). The CDR3 extends over 16 amino acids. Germline V CDR1 and CDR2: LNHNV, YYDKDF (reference sequence). V was trimmed by 0 bases and J by 8 bases, leaving 14 bases between them. CDR3 sequence reads: CATSRDPRGLDSPLHF. CDR3 DNA sequence: TGTGCCACCAGCAGAGATCCCCGGGGGTTGGATTCACCCCTCCACTTT.

In the case of this clone: The junction and the germline gene differ at one end; a read error may be behind it. V and J are TRBV4-1 and TRBJ2-1; 9 nucleotides agree with TRBD2. There are 22 residues in the CDR3. Germline V CDR1 and CDR2: MGHRA, YSYEKL. The CDR3 DNA is TGCGCCAGCAGCCAATGGCGTCCTGTAGCGGGAGTCCACAACAAAGTCCCCAATGAACAGTTCTTC. Protein sequence: CASSQWRPVAGVHNKVPNEQFF.

The chain carries TRBV7-9 and TRBJ2-1; no clear D gene. Germline CDR1 SEHNR, CDR2 FQNEAQ (reference sequence). The length of the CDR3 is 16 residues. V dropped 1 base and J dropped 9 bases, with 19 bases sitting between them. The CDR3 coding sequence is TGTGCCAGCAGCTTAGATTTACGACTCGGGTACGGTGAGCAGTTCTTC. Translated, it gives CASSLDLRLGYGEQFF.

V gene TRBV28 combines with J gene TRBJ1-1; D may be TRBD1 (6 bases). The germline V gene has CDR1 MDHEN and CDR2 SYDVKM. Between the trimmed V and J ends, which lost 1 base and 4 bases, there was a span of 10 bases. This CDR3 comprises 14 residues. The DNA of the CDR3 is TGTGCCAGCAGTTTATACAGGGTAAGCACTGAAGCTTTCTTT. Encoded protein: CASSLYRVSTEAFF. The variable domain in full, completed from reference TRBV28 and TRBJ1-1, reads DVKVTQSSRYLVKRTGEKVFLECVQDMDHENMFWYRQDPGLGLRLIYFSYDVKMKEKGDIPEGYSVSREKKERFSLILESASTNQTSMYLCASSLYRVSTEAFFGQGTRLTVV.

The rearrangement uses TRBV11-2 and TRBJ1-2, with D maybe TRBD1 (5 bases). V was trimmed by 5 bases and J by 3 bases, leaving 22 bases between them. This CDR3 region has 17 residues. Germline values: CDR1 SGHAT, CDR2 FQNNGV. The CDR3 loop is CASSVGLRAGGDYGYTF. CDR3 DNA sequence: TGTGCCAGCAGCGTTGGCCTCAGGGCAGGTGGTGACTATGGCTACACCTTC.

V usage is TRBV23-1 and J usage is TRBJ1-3; D is perhaps TRBD1 (5 bases). TRBV23-1 is an ORF, with its function uncertain. The CDR3 is 15 residues long. V dropped 4 bases and J dropped 3 bases, with 13 bases sitting between them. The CDR3 is CASSPQGQNGNTIYF. CDR3 nucleotides: TGCGCCAGCAGTCCTCAAGGACAAAATGGAAACACCATATATTTT.

V and J are TRBV6-5 and TRBJ2-5; TRBD1 aligns across 7 bases. Trimming cost V 4 bases and J 2 bases; bases outside gene matches: 7. CDR3 length: 15 residues. In germline, CDR1 is MNHEY, CDR2 SVGAGI. DNA for the CDR3: TGTGCCAGCAGTTCCTTAGGGACAGCGCAAGAGACCCAGTACTTC. It is translated as CASSSLGTAQETQYF.

The rearrangement links TRBV7-9 to TRBJ1-2, with TRBD1 as a possible D gene (5 bases). Trimming left V 1 base short and J 0 bases short, with 9 bases between. CDR1 and CDR2 (germline): SEHNR, FQNEAQ (reference sequence). The CDR3 is 15 amino acids. The CDR3 DNA reads as TGTGCCAGCAGCTTAGGTGAAGGGGCTAACTATGGCTACACCTTC. Translation gives CASSLGEGANYGYTF.

The V call is TRBV7-8, the J call TRBJ2-1; D gene unclear. The V and J ends lost 5 bases and 0 bases respectively, with 17 bases between them. Germline-derived CDR1 and CDR2 are SGHVS and FQNEAQ. The CDR3 runs to 17 residues. The CDR3 coding sequence is TGTGCCAGCAGCCTGACTGGCGTCCGGAGCTCCTACAATGAGCAGTTCTTC. Protein sequence: CASSLTGVRSSYNEQFF.

The gene calls are TRBV13 and TRBJ2-5, with 8 bases aligning to TRBD2. J gave up 0 bases and V 5 bases, and 11 bases lay outside the gene matches. The CDR3 loop spans 17 amino acids. CDR1 is PRHDT and CDR2 is FYEKMQ in the germline V gene (reference sequence). CDR3 amino acids: CASSGTTSGIHQETQYF. The CDR3 nucleotides are TGTGCCAGCAGCGGAACCACTAGCGGAATACACCAAGAGACCCAGTACTTC.

The rearrangement joins TRBV5-1 to TRBJ2-1, with 12 bases matching TRBD2. CDR1 SGHRS and CDR2 YFSETQ come from the germline V gene. Germline trimming cut 6 bases from V and 6 bases from J; bases unmatched to any gene: 10. The CDR3 extends over 16 amino acids. CDR3 nucleotide sequence: TGCGCCAGCACCAATCCGGGACTAGCGGGCCCCAATGAGCAGTTCTTC. Its protein product is CASTNPGLAGPNEQFF.